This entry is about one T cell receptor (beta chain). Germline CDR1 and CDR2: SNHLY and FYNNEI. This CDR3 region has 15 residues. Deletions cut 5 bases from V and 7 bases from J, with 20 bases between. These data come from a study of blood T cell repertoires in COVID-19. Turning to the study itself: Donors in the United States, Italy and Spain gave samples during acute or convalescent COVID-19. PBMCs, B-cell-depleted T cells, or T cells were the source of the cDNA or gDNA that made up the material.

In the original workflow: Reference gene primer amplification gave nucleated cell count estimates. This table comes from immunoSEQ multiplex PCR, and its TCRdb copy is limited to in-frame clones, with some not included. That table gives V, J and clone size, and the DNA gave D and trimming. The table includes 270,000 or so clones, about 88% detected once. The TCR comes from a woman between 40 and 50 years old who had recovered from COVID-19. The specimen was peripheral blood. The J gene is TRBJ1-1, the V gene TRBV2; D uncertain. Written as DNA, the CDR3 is TGTGCCAGCAGTCCTAGCCCGACGGGGAGAGGTGAAGCTTTCTTT. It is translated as CASSPSPTGRGEAFF.